Listed here are 9 T cell receptor beta chains from one sample, sequenced in a study of cytomegalovirus exposure and HLA in healthy donors. Using immunoSEQ multiplex PCR, the repertoire was profiled, and TCRdb retains in-frame clones only, with some absent. The repertoire holds around 130,000 clones, with approximately 81% as singletons. The source material was PBMCs. Receptor source: a woman in her 30s in good health and CMV-seronegative.

The chain has TRBV19 and TRBJ2-7; tentatively, D is TRBD2 (6 bases). CDR1 is LNHDA, CDR2 SQIVND, per germline (reference sequence). This CDR3 has 16 residues. CDR3 sequence (DNA): TGTGCTGTTCGCCCGGGCGGGGACTTCGAGGGTGACGAGCAGTACTTC. Translating gives CAVRPGGDFEGDEQYF.

The V call is TRBV6-5, the J call TRBJ1-1; the match to TRBD1 covers 9 bases. V lost 4 bases and J lost 4; bases outside the gene matches: 7. The CDR3 spans 15 residues. Germline V gives CDR1 MNHEY, CDR2 SVGAGI. This CDR3 is CASSSNRQGGTEAFF. The CDR3 DNA sequence: TGTGCCAGCAGTTCCAACCGACAGGGGGGCACTGAAGCTTTCTTT.

The chain couples TRBV7-9 to TRBJ1-6, with 7 positions matching TRBD1. The germline gives CDR1 SEHNR, CDR2 FQNEAQ (reference sequence). V was clipped by 4 bases and J by 8 bases; unmatched bases: 5. This CDR3 contains 14 residues. CDR3 in amino acids: CASSSRDRDSPLHF. CDR3 DNA sequence: TGTGCCAGCAGCTCCCGGGACAGAGATTCACCCCTCCACTTT.

This chain joins TRBV6-1 and TRBJ1-2, with TRBD1 matching over 8 bases. Germline V gives CDR1 MNHNS, CDR2 SASEGT. This CDR3 contains 14 residues. Trimming at V came to 1 base and at J to 5 bases, leaving 3 bases not matched to a gene. CDR3 DNA sequence: TGTGCCAGCAGTGAAGACAGGGGGAGGTATGGCTACACCTTC. Protein sequence: CASSEDRGRYGYTF.

The V call is TRBV19, the J call TRBJ2-1; D unresolved. V was pared by 1 base and J by 8 bases, with 12 bases between. The CDR3 is 14 amino acids. CDR1 LNHDA and CDR2 SQIVND come from the germline V gene (reference sequence). The CDR3 protein is CASSIGRSLDEQFF. Written as DNA, the CDR3 is TGTGCCAGTAGTATAGGGCGGAGTCTTGATGAGCAGTTCTTC.

The V gene is TRBV27, the J gene TRBJ2-7; perhaps TRBD1 as D (6 bases). Germline CDR1 is MNHEY and CDR2 is SMNVEV (reference sequence). Trimming pared 4 bases from V and 3 bases from J, leaving 16 bases between. This CDR3 region has 15 residues. CDR3 DNA sequence: TGTGCCAGCAGTTCTATCGCAGGGGAAGTCTACGAGCAGTACTTC. Amino acid sequence: CASSSIAGEVYEQYF.

The chain employs TRBV11-3 and TRBJ2-7, with D possibly matching TRBD1 (6 bases). This CDR3 is built from 16 residues. Germline V CDR1 and CDR2: SGHNT, YENEEA. V was clipped by 5 bases and J by 0 bases, with 17 bases between them. The CDR3 nucleotides are TGTGCCAGCAGCGCACAACAGGGTATGAGCTCCTACGAGCAGTACTTC. This gives the protein CASSAQQGMSSYEQYF.

The chain has TRBV5-1 and TRBJ2-1; D remains unclear. CDR3 size: 15 residues. V lost 0 bases and J 6 bases, leaving 13 bases between the germline ends. Germline assignment: CDR1 SGHRS and CDR2 YFSETQ. The CDR3 nucleotides are TGCGCCAGCAGCTTGGCCGAGTCGGCTAGCAATGAGCAGTTCTTC. It translates to CASSLAESASNEQFF.

The J gene is TRBJ1-1, the V gene TRBV7-9; 8 nucleotides match TRBD1. Germline V gene sequence: CDR1 SEHNR, CDR2 FQNEAQ (reference sequence). Unmatched junction bases numbered 6, after V lost 4 bases and J lost 2 bases. The CDR3 covers 15 residues. The CDR3 spells CASSSRTGRNTEAFF. CDR3 coding DNA: TGTGCCAGCAGCTCTCGGACAGGGCGTAACACTGAAGCTTTCTTT.